This entry describes one TCR beta chain. This specimen includes other DNA sequences encoding the same CDR3. The length of the CDR3 is 13 residues. V was trimmed by 5 bases and J by 0 bases, leaving 7 bases between them. This record comes from a study of blood T cell repertoires in COVID-19. Sequencing was performed with immunoSEQ multiplex PCR; in TCRdb, only in-frame clones are kept and a portion is missing. Here the sample spans 160,000 or so clones, roughly nine tenths being singletons. This receptor was obtained from a woman in her sixties or seventies with acute or convalescent COVID-19. The sample taken for sequencing was peripheral blood. The rearrangement joins TRBV12-3 or TRBV12-4 to TRBJ1-1; D may be TRBD1 (6 bases). Written as DNA, the CDR3 is TGTGCCAGCAGTCGACAGGTGAACACTGAAGCTTTCTTT. It translates to CASSRQVNTEAFF.